The rows below give T cell receptor beta chains drawn from one sample of a study of shared clonotypes between healthy human individuals. Using immunoSEQ multiplex PCR, the repertoire was profiled, and TCRdb retains in-frame clones only, with some absent. The sample lists approximately 2.5 million clones, roughly 93% occurring once. Sequencing input: naive CD4+ T cells from PBMCs. These receptor sequences come from a man younger than 35 in good health. Some clones in this sample may be carry-over from other donors' samples. CDR3s leave out the opening cysteine and the closing phenylalanine or tryptophan. A D gene is named only where the DNA matches it firmly. Size is stated for part of the rows, as once, few or many counts, or as a class when the clone is expanded.

size | length | D | V | CDR3
. | 12 | . | TRBV28 | ASIPPGGRETQY
. | 11 | . | TRBV13 | ASSWHLNTEAF
. | 15 | TRBD2 | TRBV27 | ASSFTTPGTSGYEQY
. | 12 | TRBD1 | TRBV5-1 | ASSNRDRVNEQF
. | 12 | . | TRBV6-6 | ASSYATSAYEQY
. | 13 | . | TRBV6-1 | ASSGGRHLSYEQY
. | 11 | . | TRBV28 | ATNSQNTGELF
. | 13 | . | TRBV5-1 | ASSLNGASNTEAF
. | 10 | . | TRBV9 | ASSVVAGSLY
once | 11 | . | TRBV25-1 | ASSETGTNGYT
. | 13 | . | TRBV29-1 | SVEYTGGSGTEAF
. | 10 | . | TRBV29-1 | SVERGAETQY
. | 13 | . | TRBV25-1 | ASSVAGPMNTEAF
. | 19 | TRBD1 | TRBV5-1 | ASSEFILADRRSYSNQPQH
once | 16 | TRBD2 | TRBV5-1 | ASSLGTSGRPLQETQY
few | 13 | TRBD1 | TRBV7-3 | ASSPHGDRHTEAF
. | 13 | . | TRBV4-2 | ASSQDRLEYNEQF
. | 13 | TRBD1 | TRBV5-4 | ASSSRTGTNEKLF
. | 14 | TRBD1 | TRBV28 | ASSLVGGGRNQPQH
. | 12 | . | TRBV5-1 | ASSAAGTSYEQY
. | 15 | TRBD2 | TRBV5-4 | ASSSGTSGRSSYEQY
. | 13 | TRBD2 | TRBV19 | ASSLAGEYTMRWF
once | 11 | . | TRBV5-1 | ASSRLGDDTQY
. | 14 | TRBD2 | TRBV7-9 | ASSLFPSGDQETQY
. | 14 | TRBD2 | TRBV25-1 | ASSEFEGGYTDTQY
few | 13 | TRBD1 | TRBV7-9 | ASSEQGYVNTEAF
. | 13 | TRBD1 | TRBV4-2 | ASSQGGQGYQPQH
. | 13 | TRBD2 | TRBV5-4 | ASSATSGSSNEQF
. | 15 | TRBD2 | TRBV5-1 | ASSNGLAGELGETQY
. | 12 | TRBD1 | TRBV29-1 | SVEGQGTGDTQY
few | 9 | . | TRBV20-1 | SAHWGTEAF
. | 11 | . | TRBV30 | AWSALSTLNLF
. | 12 | TRBD1 | TRBV6-5 | ASIRDRGSYEQY
. | 12 | TRBD1 | TRBV18 | ASSPGQVNEKLF
. | 14 | TRBD1 | TRBV28 | ASSYLYRGGNYGYT
. | 14 | . | TRBV7-9 | ASSLGLRDSTYEQY
. | 11 | TRBD1 | TRBV2 | ASRAEQGGKLF
. | 14 | TRBD2 | TRBV5-4 | ASSGPRAGATDTQY
. | 12 | . | TRBV4-3 | ASSQRVGGYEQY
. | 12 | TRBD1 | TRBV5-1 | ASKPGQGSYEQY
. | 11 | . | TRBV7-2 | ASSAYFSDEQF
. | 14 | . | TRBV4-3 | ASSPKVGGDNSPLH
once | 12 | . | TRBV28 | ASNTRQAPGEQY
. | 11 | . | TRBV28 | ASSPPPTGGYT
. | 12 | TRBD1 | TRBV19 | ASSDRGRSYEQY
. | 13 | TRBD1 | TRBV4-3 | ASSQDGTEGNTIY
. | 13 | TRBD1 | TRBV25-1 | ASSARTGSADGYT
. | 15 | . | TRBV28 | ASSFASVTTNTGELF
. | 15 | TRBD2 | TRBV15 | ATSTGTSGLLSYEQY